These 17 T cell receptor beta chains were sequenced from one sample in a study of radiation and T cells in renal cell carcinoma. The time point was: blood 2 weeks post-SBRT. Noted treatment: 15 Gy SBRT to primary tumor, nephrectomy 4 weeks later. Clones were sequenced by immunoSEQ multiplex PCR, and TCRdb holds only the in-frame ones, with some missing. This table has over 60,000 clones, 86% appearing once. This specimen was blood, taken from a patient whose treatment included radiotherapy and nephrectomy. These receptors originate from a woman between 45 and 65 years old with renal cell carcinoma.

The V and J genes are TRBV7-2 and TRBJ2-3; the match to TRBD1 covers 9 bases. CDR1 is SGHTA, CDR2 FQGNSA, per germline. The ends lost 1 base at V and 6 bases at J; junction bases unmatched: 5. The length of the CDR3 is 15 residues. The CDR3 sequence is CASSLVGQGHDTQYF. CDR3 nucleotide sequence: TGTGCCAGCAGCTTAGTGGGACAGGGTCATGATACGCAGTATTTT.

This clone was observed a handful of times. J is TRBJ2-7 and V is TRBV5-6; 9 bases agree with TRBD1. CDR3 length equals 14 residues. Germline CDR1 SGHDT, CDR2 YYEEEE. V lost 3 bases to trimming and J lost 6 bases; unmatched junction nucleotides: 7. In nucleotides, the CDR3 is TGTGCCAGCAGCTGGGGACAGGGTCCCCGCGAGCAGTACTTC. It encodes CASSWGQGPREQYF.

This clone was counted between two and nine times. The CDR3 reads CASSRARRTEAFF. The DNA for the CDR3 is TGTGCCAGTAGTCGGGCCCGGAGGACTGAAGCTTTCTTT. The chain links TRBV19 to TRBJ1-1; D is ambiguous. CDR1 and CDR2 (germline): LNHDA, SQIVND (reference sequence). V was shortened by 5 bases and J by 5 bases, with 12 bases between the two germline ends. This CDR3 contains 13 residues.

The gene calls are TRBV5-6 and TRBJ1-2; no clear D gene. The germline V gene has CDR1 SGHDT and CDR2 YYEEEE. The CDR3 is 12 amino acids. Trimming cost V 1 base and J 5 bases, with 6 bases left between them. CDR3 sequence (DNA): TGTGCCAGCAGCTTGCTAGCTTATGGCTACACCTTC. It translates to CASSLLAYGYTF.

The genes are TRBV18 and TRBJ1-2, with 8 bases matching TRBD1. This CDR3 spans 16 amino acids. The germline V gene has CDR1 KGHSH and CDR2 LQKENI. Trimming took 1 base from V and 6 from J; bases not matched to a gene: 10. The CDR3 DNA sequence: TGTGCCAGCTCACCACGTATGCGGACAGGGAAGGATGGCTACACCTTC. Residues: CASSPRMRTGKDGYTF.

V gene TRBV7-8 combines with J gene TRBJ1-2; TRBD1 might be the D (5 bases). V gave up 0 bases and J gave up 4 bases, with 12 bases separating them. Germline V gene sequence: CDR1 SGHVS, CDR2 FQNEAQ. The CDR3 contains 15 residues. CDR3 sequence: CASSLALRGVYGYTF. The CDR3 region has the DNA TGTGCCAGCAGCTTAGCGCTAAGGGGAGTCTATGGCTACACCTTC.

The genes are TRBV11-2 and TRBJ2-7; the D is unclear. CDR3 length equals 13 residues. Germline V CDR1 and CDR2: SGHAT, FQNNGV. V was clipped by 4 bases and J by 4 bases, with 11 bases between them. The CDR3 nucleotides read TGTGCCAGCAGCTCGGATGTCGGGTACGAGCAGTACTTC. This encodes CASSSDVGYEQYF. The entire variable domain, with the rest obtained from reference TRBV11-2 and TRBJ2-7, is as follows: EAGVAQSPRYKIIEKRQSVAFWCNPISGHATLYWYQQILGQGPKLLIQFQNNGVVDDSQLPKDRFSAERLKGVDSTLKIQPAKLEDSAVYLCASSSDVGYEQYFGPGTRLTVT.

The rearrangement joins TRBV19 to TRBJ1-3; maybe TRBD1 (6 bases). The germline V gene has CDR1 LNHDA and CDR2 SQIVND (reference sequence). The CDR3 extends over 15 amino acids. Deletions cut 2 bases from V and 3 bases from J, with 11 bases between. The CDR3 coding sequence is TGTGCCAGTAGTATACAGGGGAGCGGTGGAAACACCATATATTTT. Translation gives CASSIQGSGGNTIYF.

The chain joins TRBV7-2 to TRBJ2-7; D possibly corresponds to TRBD2 (6 bases). V was cut by 7 bases and J by 6 bases, with 16 bases left in between. Germline assignment: CDR1 SGHTA and CDR2 FQGNSA. CDR3 size: 13 residues. As DNA, the CDR3 is TGTGCCAGCAAACTAAGGGCGGGGTCCGAGCAGTACTTC. This codes for CASKLRAGSEQYF.

The V gene is TRBV5-5, the J gene TRBJ2-2; D not certain. This CDR3 has 12 amino acids. Trimming took 4 bases from V and 3 from J, leaving 4 bases between them. The germline CDR1 and CDR2 sequences are SGHKS and YYEKEE (reference sequence). CDR3 DNA: TGTGCCAGCAGCGACTACACCGGGGAGCTGTTTTTT. Translation: CASSDYTGELFF.

CDR3 sequence reads: CASSTGTGSYEQYF. The CDR3 DNA sequence: TGTGCCAGCAGCACCGGGACAGGTTCCTACGAGCAGTACTTC. The V gene is TRBV21-1, the J gene TRBJ2-7; the table's D call TRBD1 went unverified against the DNA. TRBV21-1 has pseudogene status. The CDR3 extends over 14 amino acids.

V gene TRBV9 combines with J gene TRBJ2-7; D could derive from TRBD1 or TRBD2 (5 bases each). Per germline, CDR1 SGDLS and CDR2 YYNGEE. The germline V and J ends were trimmed by 0 bases and 5 bases, with 12 bases remaining between them. The CDR3 is 14 amino acids. DNA of the CDR3: TGTGCCAGCAGCGTAGCGGGGACGTGGGACGAGCAGTACTTC. Amino acid sequence: CASSVAGTWDEQYF.

In this sample, this clone turned up once. The V gene is TRBV7-8, the J gene TRBJ1-2, with D possibly TRBD1 on 5 matching bases. CDR1 SGHVS and CDR2 FQNEAQ come from the germline V gene. CDR3 size: 13 residues. Deletions cut 5 bases from V and 4 bases from J, with 11 bases between. The CDR3 loop reads CASSPPGVYGYTF. Here the CDR3 DNA reads TGTGCCAGCAGCCCGCCGGGGGTCTATGGCTACACCTTC.

The rearrangement links TRBV19 to TRBJ2-5; 9 bases fit TRBD2. Germline-derived CDR1 and CDR2 are LNHDA and SQIVND (reference sequence). The J segment lost 1 base and the V segment lost 6 bases, leaving 9 bases of the junction unmatched. There are 16 residues in the CDR3. CDR3 in DNA: TGTGCCAGTAGGCCTAGCGGGGTACAGGGCCAAGAGACCCAGTACTTC. This codes for CASRPSGVQGQETQYF. Combining the CDR3 with reference TRBV19 and TRBJ2-5 gives the whole variable domain DGGITQSPKYLFRKEGQNVTLSCEQNLNHDAMYWYRQDPGQGLRLIYYSQIVNDFQKGDIAEGYSVSREKKESFPLTVTSAQKNPTAFYLCASRPSGVQGQETQYFGPGTRLLVL.

V usage is TRBV5-1 and J usage is TRBJ1-3; TRBD1 might be the D (5 bases). V was shortened by 0 bases and J by 0 bases, with 10 bases between the two germline ends. The CDR3 length is 16 residues. Germline assignment: CDR1 SGHRS and CDR2 YFSETQ. CDR3 DNA sequence: TGCGCCAGCAGCTTGGGGGACGTTTACTCTGGAAACACCATATATTTT. Amino acid sequence: CASSLGDVYSGNTIYF.

The rearrangement uses TRBV19 and TRBJ1-3; no clear D. V gave up 5 bases and J gave up 0 bases, with 14 bases separating them. The germline V gene encodes CDR1 LNHDA and CDR2 SQIVND (reference sequence). The CDR3 is 16 residues long. Here the CDR3 DNA reads TGTGCCAGTAGTCGGAGGGCCCAGAGCTCTGGAAACACCATATATTTT. Translated: CASSRRAQSSGNTIYF.

The chain recombines TRBV2 with TRBJ2-1; D may correspond to TRBD1 or TRBD2 (5 bases each). CDR3 length: 13 residues. Between the trimmed V and J ends, which lost 11 bases and 6 bases, there was a span of 17 bases. Per germline, CDR1 SNHLY and CDR2 FYNNEI. CDR3 loop: CAGGFSPLNEQFF. Written as DNA, the CDR3 is TGTGCCGGGGGATTCAGCCCGCTCAATGAGCAGTTCTTC.